One TCR beta chain is described in this entry. Its antigen is not known. These data belong to a study of blood T cells in healthy people across ages. Points from the study as a whole: Investigators treated diversity estimates from one million T cells as underestimates.

Germline CDR1 reads MNHEY; CDR2 reads SVGAGI. The V segment lost 0 bases and the J segment 8 bases; nucleotides outside the gene matches: 3. The CDR3 runs 14 residues. Combining a sample-barcoded 5' primer with a J-beta primer mix, a second PCR ran for about 7 to 12 cycles. MiXCR, run by TCRdb on the 5' RACE reads, gives a single entry per CDR3 protein. The repertoire holds about 1,400,000 distinct CDR3 sequences, with around 39% as singletons. V usage is TRBV6-5 and J usage is TRBJ2-3; 9 bases are a match to TRBD2. The receptor comes from a woman aged 18-29 years in good health. Specimen: blood. As DNA, the CDR3 is TGTGCCAGCAGTTACTCTCCGACTAGCGGTACGCAGTATTTT. Translation gives CASSYSPTSGTQYF.